One sample yielded the 14 T cell receptor beta chains listed below, sequenced in a study of blood T cell repertoires in COVID-19. Profiled with immunoSEQ multiplex PCR; TCRdb holds only in-frame clones, not every one. The profile shows approximately 330,000 clones, around 85% of them singletons. The source material was PBMCs or T cells enriched from blood (not recorded which). These receptors came from a woman in her thirties or forties with acute COVID-19.

The chain has TRBV7-9 and TRBJ1-2, with D perhaps TRBD1 (6 bases). V was clipped by 2 bases and J by 7 bases, with 14 bases between them. Germline CDR1 and CDR2: SEHNR and FQNEAQ (reference sequence). The CDR3 spans 14 residues. CDR3 sequence: CASSLNGGQIGYTF. As DNA, the CDR3 is TGTGCCAGCAGCTTAAACGGGGGGCAGATTGGCTACACCTTC.

This chain links TRBV19 with TRBJ1-1; 7 bases are shared with TRBD1. V trimming: 7 bases; J trimming: 4 bases; junction bases outside the gene matches: 9. The germline CDR1 and CDR2 sequences are LNHDA and SQIVND (reference sequence). CDR3 length equals 14 residues. CDR3 DNA sequence: TGTGCCAGTACTCATACCAGGGGGGTCACTGAAGCTTTCTTT. Translating it yields CASTHTRGVTEAFF.

This chain links TRBV11-2 with TRBJ2-3; no reliable D call. CDR3 length equals 13 residues. Germline CDR1 and CDR2: SGHAT and FQNNGV. Trimming cost V 3 bases and J 2 bases, with 6 bases left between them. CDR3 residues: CASSFGPTDTQYF. The CDR3 DNA reads as TGTGCCAGCAGCTTTGGCCCCACAGATACGCAGTATTTT.

The chain carries TRBV6-5 and TRBJ1-2, with D tentatively TRBD1 (5 bases). Trimming removed 6 bases at V and 2 bases at J, with 10 bases between. Germline CDR1 MNHEY, CDR2 SVGAGI. This CDR3 is built from 13 residues. CDR3 bases: TGTGCCAGCAGCGCGACAGCCAACTATGGCTACACCTTC. It yields the protein CASSATANYGYTF.

The rearrangement links TRBV28 to TRBJ1-2; D is possibly TRBD1 (5 bases). The germline V gene has CDR1 MDHEN and CDR2 SYDVKM. This CDR3 comprises 17 residues. Trimming shortened V by 4 bases and J by 4 bases, and 22 bases separated the two germline ends. This CDR3 is CASSSRGSKGVIYGYTF. Here the CDR3 DNA reads TGTGCCAGCAGTTCCCGGGGGTCGAAAGGGGTGATCTATGGCTACACCTTC.

V and J are TRBV18 and TRBJ1-5; TRBD1 agrees at 7 bases. This CDR3 comprises 13 residues. With 6 bases clipped from V and 5 bases from J, the junction kept 4 bases outside the gene matches. Germline V gives CDR1 KGHSH, CDR2 LQKENI. In DNA form, the CDR3 reads TGTGCCAGCTCGACAGGGCAGGATCAGCCCCAGCATTTT. This gives the protein CASSTGQDQPQHF.

The rearrangement uses TRBV2 and TRBJ1-6; maybe TRBD1 (5 bases). The CDR3 spans 15 residues. V lost 8 bases and J 9 bases, leaving 20 bases between the germline ends. CDR1 SNHLY and CDR2 FYNNEI come from the germline V gene. The CDR3 nucleotides read TGTGCCAGCGGAGGGACCCCCGCCGGAATTTCACCCCTCCACTTT. It codes for CASGGTPAGISPLHF.

The V gene is TRBV7-9, the J gene TRBJ2-7, with a weak D call TRBD1 (5 bases). This CDR3 is 13 amino acids long. Germline loops: CDR1 SEHNR, CDR2 FQNEAQ (reference sequence). Between the trimmed V and J ends, which lost 3 bases and 4 bases, there was a span of 10 bases. The CDR3 reads CASSFWTNYEQYF. CDR3 sequence (DNA): TGTGCCAGCAGCTTCTGGACAAATTACGAGCAGTACTTC.

CDR3 in amino acids: CASSLPYEQYF. CDR3 nucleotides: TGCGCCAGCAGCCTCCCTTACGAGCAGTACTTC. The rearrangement joins TRBV4-1 to TRBJ2-7; D is unresolved. Looked up from germline, CDR1 is MGHRA and CDR2 is YSYEKL. Trimming pared 4 bases from V and 4 bases from J, leaving 5 bases between. The CDR3 totals 11 residues.

V is TRBV5-1 and J is TRBJ1-3; tentative D call: TRBD1 (6 bases). Germline V gives CDR1 SGHRS, CDR2 YFSETQ. V lost 1 base and J 3 bases, leaving 8 bases between the germline ends. The CDR3 is 14 residues long. The CDR3 reads CASSLTGIGNTIYF. DNA for the CDR3: TGCGCCAGCAGCTTGACAGGGATTGGAAACACCATATATTTT.

This clone was seen more than once but under ten times. The chain couples TRBV10-3 to TRBJ2-3; D unresolved. CDR3 length: 14 amino acids. Germline V gene lookup returns CDR1 ENHRY and CDR2 SYGVKD. Trimming cost V 1 base and J 2 bases, with 7 bases left between them. The CDR3 nucleotides are TGTGCCATCAGTGAGTTTATCTCCACAGATACGCAGTATTTT. This gives the protein CAISEFISTDTQYF.

The chain joins TRBV6-5 to TRBJ2-3; no definite D call. Germline CDR1 reads MNHEY; CDR2 reads SVGAGI. V lost 2 bases to trimming and J lost 2 bases, with 11 bases between them. The CDR3 is 15 amino acids. In DNA form, the CDR3 reads TGTGCCAGCAGTTACCAACCGGCGGACACAGATACGCAGTATTTT. This sequence encodes CASSYQPADTDTQYF.

The chain employs TRBV29-1 and TRBJ1-2; the match to TRBD1 covers 10 bases. This CDR3 contains 13 residues. V dropped 5 bases and J dropped 5; count of bases not matched to a gene: 5. Germline V gives CDR1 SQVTM, CDR2 ANQGSEA. The CDR3 spells CSVLPGQGYGYTF. For the CDR3, the DNA is TGCAGCGTTCTACCGGGACAGGGGTATGGCTACACCTTC.

This clone was picked up one time. This chain connects TRBV6-2 or TRBV6-3 to TRBJ1-1; 12 bases map to TRBD1. The CDR3 consists of 17 residues. The germline V gene encodes CDR1 MNHEY and CDR2 SVGEGT. V gave up 2 bases and J gave up 3 bases; unmatched junction bases: 7. CDR3 amino acids: CASSYTGTGGFHTEAFF. DNA of the CDR3: TGTGCCAGCAGTTACACCGGGACAGGGGGCTTCCACACTGAAGCTTTCTTT.